The 4 T cell receptor beta chains reported below all come from one sample, sequenced in a study of blood T cell repertoires in COVID-19. Libraries were prepared by immunoSEQ multiplex PCR; TCRdb keeps only in-frame clonotypes and omits some of them. Among under 300,000 clones, about 87% were seen once, and the ten largest hold around 2.9%. What was sequenced was PBMCs or T cells enriched from blood (not recorded which). The receptors were sampled from a woman in her 50s who had recovered from COVID-19.

The V gene is TRBV7-9, the J gene TRBJ2-7, with D tentatively TRBD1 (7 bases). CDR1 and CDR2 (germline): SEHNR, FQNEAQ (reference sequence). V was pared by 5 bases and J by 3 bases, with 14 bases between. The CDR3 contains 14 residues. This CDR3 is CASSPSGGIYEQYF. The CDR3 bases are TGTGCCAGCAGCCCGTCAGGGGGGATCTACGAGCAGTACTTC.

The chain is built from TRBV27 and TRBJ1-1; 9 nucleotides agree with TRBD1. This CDR3 has 15 amino acids. With 5 bases clipped from V and 10 bases from J, the junction kept 14 bases outside the gene matches. The V gene's germline CDR1 is MNHEY and CDR2 SMNVEV (reference sequence). In DNA form, the CDR3 reads TGTGCCAGCAGTCCAACCCCGGGACAGGGTTTTTCAGCTTTCTTT. Its protein product is CASSPTPGQGFSAFF.

As DNA, the CDR3 is TGTGCCAGCAGCTCTCGACTAGCGGGAGGCTACAATGAGCAGTTCTTC. Protein sequence: CASSSRLAGGYNEQFF. V and J are TRBV11-2 and TRBJ2-1, with 13 bases fitting TRBD2. This CDR3 is 16 amino acids long. CDR1 is SGHAT, CDR2 FQNNGV, per germline. Trimming removed 4 bases from V and 3 bases from J; junction bases left unmatched: 3.

The chain couples TRBV15 to TRBJ1-3; the D is unclear. Per the germline V gene, CDR1 is LNHNV and CDR2 is YYDKDF (reference sequence). The CDR3 spans 15 residues. V was cut by 1 base and J by 0 bases, with 7 bases left in between. CDR3 sequence: CATSRGRDSGNTIYF. CDR3 DNA: TGTGCCACCAGCAGAGGCCGGGACTCTGGAAACACCATATATTTT.